The 4 T cell receptor beta chains in this list originate from one sample, sequenced in a study of T cell responses to AZD1222 COVID-19 vaccine. Produced via immunoSEQ multiplex PCR; TCRdb's table is partial and in-frame only. The sample has about 150,000 clones, about 89% seen once; the top ten hold under 4%. Sequencing used peripheral blood, obtained 28 days after the second AZD1222 dose. All receptors derive from an adult who received the AZD1222 COVID-19 vaccine.

The chain carries TRBV5-5 and TRBJ2-1; 15 nucleotides agree with TRBD2. This CDR3 region has 16 residues. Trimming cost V 3 bases and J 7 bases; bases outside gene matches: 5. The germline CDR1 and CDR2 sequences are SGHKS and YYEKEE (reference sequence). CDR3 in amino acids: CASSSYGTSGRNEQFF. In nucleotides, the CDR3 is TGTGCCAGCAGCTCCTACGGGACTAGCGGGAGGAATGAGCAGTTCTTC.

The gene calls are TRBV2 and TRBJ2-5; no firm D call. The germline V gene has CDR1 SNHLY and CDR2 FYNNEI. Trimming took off 8 bases at V and 1 base at J, with 14 bases between the two ends. This CDR3 contains 14 residues. This chain's CDR3 is CASCAIGVQETQYF. The CDR3 DNA is TGTGCCAGCTGTGCAATTGGGGTCCAAGAGACCCAGTACTTC.

In this sample, this clone turned up once. The chain carries TRBV10-3 and TRBJ2-1, with 7 bases matching TRBD2. The CDR3 covers 15 residues. Germline V lookup: CDR1 ENHRY, CDR2 SYGVKD. The J segment lost 0 bases and the V segment lost 6 bases, leaving 5 bases of the junction unmatched. This CDR3 is CAIRRAGDSYNEQFF. The CDR3, as DNA: TGTGCCATCAGGCGTGCGGGAGACTCCTACAATGAGCAGTTCTTC.

The chain joins TRBV5-1 to TRBJ2-1; weak D call: TRBD2 (5 bases). Between the trimmed V and J ends, which lost 4 bases and 4 bases, there was a span of 15 bases. This CDR3 is 15 amino acids long. CDR1 and CDR2 (germline): SGHRS, YFSETQ. The CDR3 sequence is CASSHDGRGYNEQFF. The CDR3, as DNA: TGCGCCAGCAGCCACGACGGACGGGGTTACAATGAGCAGTTCTTC. The whole variable domain, remainder taken from reference TRBV5-1 and TRBJ2-1, is KAGVTQTPRYLIKTRGQQVTLSCSPISGHRSVSWYQQTPGQGLQFLFEYFSETQRNKGNFPGRFSGRQFSNSRSEMNVSTLELGDSALYLCASSHDGRGYNEQFFGPGTRLTVL.